The 10 T cell receptor beta chains below were found in one sample sequenced in a study of T-cell memory formation after mild COVID-19. Each CDR3 protein gets one entry after TCRdb re-called the 5' RACE reads with MiXCR. The sample has about 470,000 distinct CDR3 sequences, roughly 25% seen once; the top ten hold around 12%. The specimen sequenced was PBMCs or a T cell subset sorted from them (not recorded which). The receptors originated from an adult woman who had mild COVID-19 (a few samples of this study predate the infection). Cell type and time point are not known.

This clonotype was detected only a few times. The rearrangement joins TRBV29-1 to TRBJ1-4, with TRBD1 as a possible D gene (5 bases). Germline CDR1 and CDR2: SQVTM and ANQGSEA. Trimming shortened V by 2 bases and J by 1 base, and 11 bases separated the two germline ends. CDR3 length equals 15 residues. As DNA, the CDR3 is TGCAGCGTTGAAAGGGCAGGGCAAACTAATGAAAAACTGTTTTTT. Translating gives CSVERAGQTNEKLFF. The whole variable domain, filled in from reference TRBV29-1 and TRBJ1-4, reads SAVISQKPSRDICQRGTSLTIQCQVDSQVTMMFWYRQQPGQSLTLIATANQGSEATYESGFVIDKFPISRPNLTFSTLTVSNMSPEDSSIYLCSVERAGQTNEKLFFGSGTQLSVL.

This clonotype has only a few counts. The chain is built from TRBV7-8 and TRBJ1-6; D perhaps matches TRBD1 (5 bases). The V end lost 5 bases, the J end lost 7 bases, and 12 bases lay between the germline ends. The germline V gene encodes CDR1 SGHVS and CDR2 FQNEAQ. The CDR3 totals 14 residues. CDR3: CASSRSNRNSPLHF. CDR3 in DNA: TGTGCCAGCAGCCGCAGCAACAGGAATTCACCCCTCCACTTT.

This clonotype has just a few counts. This chain links TRBV5-1 with TRBJ2-1; possibly TRBD1 for D (6 bases). Germline CDR1 SGHRS, CDR2 YFSETQ. The length of the CDR3 is 15 residues. V was shortened by 2 bases and J by 4 bases, with 13 bases between the two germline ends. The CDR3 DNA sequence: TGCGCCAGCAGCTTAGAGGGGGACCATTACAATGAGCAGTTCTTC. It codes for CASSLEGDHYNEQFF. Full variable domain (remainder filled in from reference TRBV5-1 and TRBJ2-1): KAGVTQTPRYLIKTRGQQVTLSCSPISGHRSVSWYQQTPGQGLQFLFEYFSETQRNKGNFPGRFSGRQFSNSRSEMNVSTLELGDSALYLCASSLEGDHYNEQFFGPGTRLTVL.

This clonotype was detected only a few times. The chain has TRBV6-1 and TRBJ2-7, with TRBD1 matching 7 bases. The J segment lost 3 bases and the V segment lost 7 bases, leaving 6 bases of the junction unmatched. This CDR3 spans 13 amino acids. CDR1 and CDR2 (germline): MNHNS, SASEGT. The CDR3 DNA is TGTGCCAGCAACGGGGCAGGGGGCTACGAGCAGTACTTC. Protein sequence: CASNGAGGYEQYF.

This clonotype was detected only a few times. The V gene is TRBV20-1, the J gene TRBJ1-5; unclear D gene. CDR3 length equals 13 residues. From germline, CDR1 is DFQATT and CDR2 SNEGSKA (reference sequence). Trimming removed 2 bases at V and 7 bases at J, with 12 bases between. The CDR3 sequence: CSARTATEQPQHF. The CDR3 DNA reads as TGCAGTGCTAGAACGGCGACGGAGCAGCCCCAGCATTTT.

V is TRBV5-6 and J is TRBJ2-7; 11 bases line up with TRBD1. The trim removed 4 bases at V and 5 bases at J, leaving 8 bases unmatched. CDR1 and CDR2 from the germline V gene are SGHDT and YYEEEE. CDR3 length: 15 residues. The CDR3 DNA reads TGTGCCAGCAGCCCTGGGACAGGGGGACGGAACGAGCAGTACTTC. As protein: CASSPGTGGRNEQYF.

The rearrangement links TRBV7-9 to TRBJ2-5, with D unresolved. The CDR3 totals 13 residues. Germline assignment: CDR1 SEHNR and CDR2 FQNEAQ (reference sequence). Trimming pared 6 bases from V and 0 bases from J, leaving 8 bases between. The CDR3 DNA sequence: TGTGCCAGCAGTGGGCAGCACCAAGAGACCCAGTACTTC. This encodes CASSGQHQETQYF.

This clonotype appeared a few times. The chain couples TRBV5-4 to TRBJ2-5, with D possibly matching TRBD2 (6 bases). CDR1 is SGHNT and CDR2 is YYREEE in the germline V gene (reference sequence). The CDR3 is made up of 15 amino acids. V was cut by 5 bases and J by 3 bases, with 17 bases left in between. The DNA for the CDR3 is TGTGCCAGCAGTCCACTAGCCGAGGGGAAAGAGACCCAGTACTTC. This sequence encodes CASSPLAEGKETQYF.

This sequence joins TRBV7-2 and TRBJ2-1; 12 bases match TRBD2. The CDR3 has 16 amino acids. Germline values: CDR1 SGHTA, CDR2 FQGNSA. V trimming: 5 bases; J trimming: 6 bases; junction bases outside the gene matches: 8. CDR3 in DNA: TGTGCCAGCAGCCAATGGACTAGCGGGATTGTCAATGAGCAGTTCTTC. Its translation is CASSQWTSGIVNEQFF.

This clonotype was counted a few times. The rearrangement links TRBV7-7 to TRBJ2-3; either TRBD1 or TRBD2 may supply D (6 bases each). The CDR3 totals 16 residues. Germline CDR1 reads SSHAT; CDR2 reads FNYEAQ (reference sequence). The V and J ends lost 5 bases and 3 bases respectively, with 18 bases between them. The CDR3 region has the DNA TGTGCCAGCAGCCCCCAAGGGGGGACAAGGACAGATACGCAGTATTTT. Residues: CASSPQGGTRTDTQYF. The full variable domain, its missing parts supplied by reference TRBV7-7 and TRBJ2-3, is GAGVSQSPRYKVTKRGQDVTLRCDPISSHATLYWYQQALGQGPEFLTYFNYEAQPDKSGLPSDRFSAERPEGSISTLTIQRTEQRDSAMYRCASSPQGGTRTDTQYFGPGTRLTVL.